The rows below give T cell receptor beta chains drawn from one sample of a study of blood T cell repertoires in COVID-19. Data came from immunoSEQ multiplex PCR; TCRdb stores just in-frame clones and leaves some out. The data hold around 180,000 clones, with about 80% observed a single time. The sequenced sample consisted of PBMCs or T cells enriched from blood (not recorded which). The receptors come from a middle-aged man who had recovered from COVID-19. Each CDR3 is given with its conserved first and last residue. A D gene is named only where the DNA matches it firmly. The listing skips clone size in some rows; elsewhere it reads once, few, many or a size class.

J gene: TRBJ1-1
clone size: .
V gene: TRBV5-1
D gene: .
CDR3 protein: CASSFYGSNTEAFF
CDR3 DNA: TGCGCCAGCAGCTTTTATGGCTCGAACACTGAAGCTTTCTTT

J gene: TRBJ1-2
clone size: .
V gene: TRBV12-3/TRBV12-4
D gene: .
CDR3 protein: CASSLNRLDGYTF
CDR3 DNA: TGTGCCAGCAGTTTGAACAGGTTGGATGGCTACACCTTC

J gene: TRBJ2-2
clone size: .
V gene: TRBV9
D gene: TRBD2
CDR3 protein: CASSPRGREEELFF
CDR3 DNA: TGTGCCAGCAGCCCCCGGGGGAGGGAGGAGGAGCTGTTTTTT

J gene: TRBJ2-5
clone size: .
V gene: TRBV12-5
D gene: TRBD1
CDR3 protein: CASGLGTGGQETQYF
CDR3 DNA: TGTGCTAGTGGTTTGGGGACAGGGGGCCAAGAGACCCAGTACTTC

J gene: TRBJ1-5
clone size: .
V gene: TRBV2
D gene: .
CDR3 protein: CASSPINQPQHF
CDR3 DNA: TGTGCCAGCAGCCCTATCAATCAGCCCCAGCATTTT

J gene: TRBJ2-7
clone size: .
V gene: TRBV19
D gene: TRBD1
CDR3 protein: CASSGTGLNEQYF
CDR3 DNA: TGTGCCAGTAGTGGGACAGGGCTCAACGAGCAGTACTTC

J gene: TRBJ1-1
clone size: .
V gene: TRBV11-3
D gene: .
CDR3 protein: CASSFGSASTEAFF
CDR3 DNA: TGTGCCAGCAGCTTCGGGTCAGCTTCTACTGAAGCTTTCTTT

J gene: TRBJ1-2
clone size: .
V gene: TRBV6-5
D gene: TRBD1
CDR3 protein: CASSNRGRGYGYTF
CDR3 DNA: TGTGCCAGCAGTAACAGGGGACGGGGTTATGGCTACACCTTC

J gene: TRBJ1-6
clone size: .
V gene: TRBV11-2
D gene: TRBD1
CDR3 protein: CASSFTAGQSNSPLHF
CDR3 DNA: TGTGCCAGCAGCTTTACCGCGGGACAGTCAAACTCACCCCTCCACTTT

J gene: TRBJ2-7
clone size: .
V gene: TRBV19
D gene: .
CDR3 protein: CASSPPAGYEQYF
CDR3 DNA: TGTGCCAGTAGCCCTCCGGCAGGCTACGAGCAGTACTTC

J gene: TRBJ2-6
clone size: .
V gene: TRBV5-4
D gene: .
CDR3 protein: CASSPGSNPAGANVLTF
CDR3 DNA: TGTGCCAGCAGCCCCGGGTCGAATCCGGCTGGGGCCAACGTCCTGACTTTC

J gene: TRBJ2-5
clone size: .
V gene: TRBV7-2
D gene: TRBD2
CDR3 protein: CASSLAGLAGALGTQYF
CDR3 DNA: TGTGCCAGCAGCTTAGCGGGACTAGCGGGGGCCCTGGGGACCCAGTACTTC

J gene: TRBJ1-1
clone size: .
V gene: TRBV3-1/TRBV3-2
D gene: .
CDR3 protein: CASSPFSGGTEAFF
CDR3 DNA: TGTGCCAGCAGCCCATTCTCGGGGGGGACTGAAGCTTTCTTT

J gene: TRBJ2-5
clone size: .
V gene: TRBV11-2
D gene: .
CDR3 protein: CASSLVAGGQETQYF
CDR3 DNA: TGTGCCAGCAGCTTAGTTGCCGGGGGCCAAGAGACCCAGTACTTC

J gene: TRBJ2-1
clone size: .
V gene: TRBV20-1
D gene: TRBD2
CDR3 protein: CSASRVGGANNEQFF
CDR3 DNA: TGCAGTGCTAGTAGGGTCGGGGGGGCGAACAATGAGCAGTTCTTC

J gene: TRBJ2-7
clone size: once
V gene: TRBV9
D gene: TRBD1
CDR3 protein: CASSPRTGGDEQYF
CDR3 DNA: TGTGCCAGCAGCCCCCGGACAGGGGGTGACGAGCAGTACTTC

J gene: TRBJ1-2
clone size: .
V gene: TRBV7-9
D gene: TRBD1
CDR3 protein: CASSPGGGNGYTF
CDR3 DNA: TGTGCCAGCAGCCCAGGGGGCGGGAATGGCTACACCTTC

J gene: TRBJ2-4
clone size: .
V gene: TRBV19
D gene: .
CDR3 protein: CASSRIQAPNIQYF
CDR3 DNA: TGTGCCAGTAGTAGGATCCAGGCGCCAAACATTCAGTACTTC

J gene: TRBJ2-2
clone size: few
V gene: TRBV5-1
D gene: TRBD1
CDR3 protein: CASSLGTGGTGELFF
CDR3 DNA: TGCGCCAGCAGCTTAGGGACAGGGGGCACCGGGGAGCTGTTTTTT

J gene: TRBJ2-5
clone size: .
V gene: TRBV29-1
D gene: .
CDR3 protein: CSVEEGETQYF
CDR3 DNA: TGCAGCGTTGAGGAGGGAGAGACCCAGTACTTC

J gene: TRBJ2-3
clone size: .
V gene: TRBV6-5
D gene: .
CDR3 protein: CASSYPTSSDTQYF
CDR3 DNA: TGTGCCAGCAGTTACCCGACTAGTTCAGATACGCAGTATTTT

J gene: TRBJ1-6
clone size: .
V gene: TRBV5-4
D gene: TRBD1
CDR3 protein: CASSQTGANSPLHF
CDR3 DNA: TGTGCCAGCAGCCAGACAGGGGCCAATTCACCCCTCCACTTT

J gene: TRBJ1-2
clone size: once
V gene: TRBV19
D gene: .
CDR3 protein: CASSRSGRGTYGYTF
CDR3 DNA: TGTGCCAGTAGTCGCTCCGGACGGGGGACTTATGGCTACACCTTC

J gene: TRBJ1-1
clone size: few
V gene: TRBV3-1/TRBV3-2
D gene: .
CDR3 protein: CASSHNRIAINTEAFF
CDR3 DNA: TGTGCCAGCAGCCATAACAGGATTGCCATAAACACTGAAGCTTTCTTT

J gene: TRBJ1-4
clone size: .
V gene: TRBV5-1
D gene: TRBD1
CDR3 protein: CASSWGQGEGKLFF
CDR3 DNA: TGCGCCAGCAGCTGGGGACAGGGCGAGGGAAAACTGTTTTTT

J gene: TRBJ1-5
clone size: .
V gene: TRBV7-2
D gene: TRBD1
CDR3 protein: CASSLATGGKGQPQHF
CDR3 DNA: TGTGCCAGCAGCTTAGCCACAGGGGGCAAGGGACAGCCCCAGCATTTT

J gene: TRBJ1-1
clone size: .
V gene: TRBV5-1
D gene: TRBD1
CDR3 protein: CASSPPTGLAEAFF
CDR3 DNA: TGCGCCAGCAGCCCTCCGACAGGGTTGGCTGAAGCTTTCTTT

J gene: TRBJ2-1
clone size: .
V gene: TRBV6-5
D gene: TRBD2
CDR3 protein: CASRTSGASYNEQFF
CDR3 DNA: TGTGCCAGCAGGACTAGCGGGGCCTCCTACAATGAGCAGTTCTTC

J gene: TRBJ2-5
clone size: .
V gene: TRBV9
D gene: .
CDR3 protein: CASSARRDSRETQYF
CDR3 DNA: TGTGCCAGCAGCGCGAGACGGGACTCCAGAGAGACCCAGTACTTC

J gene: TRBJ2-5
clone size: .
V gene: TRBV19
D gene: TRBD2
CDR3 protein: CASSPLAGDDQETQYF
CDR3 DNA: TGTGCCAGTAGTCCTCTAGCGGGGGACGACCAAGAGACCCAGTACTTC

J gene: TRBJ2-1
clone size: .
V gene: TRBV10-3
D gene: .
CDR3 protein: CAISDPGSPYNEQFF
CDR3 DNA: TGTGCCATCAGTGACCCGGGAAGCCCCTACAATGAGCAGTTCTTC

J gene: TRBJ1-2
clone size: few
V gene: TRBV30
D gene: .
CDR3 protein: CAWGRWVENYGYTF
CDR3 DNA: TGTGCCTGGGGGCGGTGGGTAGAGAACTATGGCTACACCTTC

J gene: TRBJ1-1
clone size: .
V gene: TRBV10-2
D gene: TRBD1
CDR3 protein: CASSESSGGIFTEAFF
CDR3 DNA: TGCGCCAGCAGTGAGTCTTCAGGGGGGATTTTCACTGAAGCTTTCTTT

J gene: TRBJ2-3
clone size: .
V gene: TRBV5-1
D gene: TRBD2
CDR3 protein: CASGKDTGGTDTQYF
CDR3 DNA: TGCGCCAGCGGGAAAGATACGGGAGGGACAGATACGCAGTATTTT

J gene: TRBJ1-6
clone size: .
V gene: TRBV11-2
D gene: TRBD1
CDR3 protein: CASSLTQGSPLHF
CDR3 DNA: TGTGCCAGCAGCTTAACACAGGGGTCACCCCTCCACTTT

J gene: TRBJ1-2
clone size: .
V gene: TRBV29-1
D gene: TRBD1
CDR3 protein: CSVQGAGYGYTF
CDR3 DNA: TGCAGCGTTCAGGGGGCAGGCTATGGCTACACCTTC

J gene: TRBJ2-7
clone size: .
V gene: TRBV30
D gene: TRBD2
CDR3 protein: CAWSSGGSYEQYF
CDR3 DNA: TGTGCCTGGAGTAGCGGGGGCTCCTACGAGCAGTACTTC

J gene: TRBJ2-1
clone size: .
V gene: TRBV4-2
D gene: TRBD2
CDR3 protein: CASSQDRAGWYNEQFF
CDR3 DNA: TGTGCCAGCAGCCAAGATCGAGCGGGGTGGTACAATGAGCAGTTCTTC

J gene: TRBJ2-3
clone size: .
V gene: TRBV7-6
D gene: TRBD1
CDR3 protein: CASSLMGQGPDTQYF
CDR3 DNA: TGTGCCAGCAGCTTAATGGGACAGGGTCCAGATACGCAGTATTTT

J gene: TRBJ1-4
clone size: .
V gene: TRBV28
D gene: .
CDR3 protein: CASFALGATNEKLFF
CDR3 DNA: TGTGCCAGCTTCGCCCTAGGAGCAACTAATGAAAAACTGTTTTTT

J gene: TRBJ2-7
clone size: .
V gene: TRBV7-9
D gene: TRBD2
CDR3 protein: CASKTSDYEQYF
CDR3 DNA: TGTGCCAGCAAAACTAGCGACTACGAGCAGTACTTC

J gene: TRBJ2-2
clone size: .
V gene: TRBV5-4
D gene: TRBD2
CDR3 protein: CASSSPQLAAGELFF
CDR3 DNA: TGTGCCAGCAGCTCACCCCAACTAGCGGCCGGGGAGCTGTTTTTT

J gene: TRBJ1-1
clone size: .
V gene: TRBV6-1
D gene: TRBD1
CDR3 protein: CASSELTQGKAFF
CDR3 DNA: TGTGCCAGCAGTGAACTAACACAGGGGAAAGCTTTCTTT

J gene: TRBJ2-2
clone size: once
V gene: TRBV7-6
D gene: TRBD2
CDR3 protein: CASSHSGGAWGTGELFF
CDR3 DNA: TGTGCCAGCAGCCATAGCGGGGGGGCCTGGGGCACCGGGGAGCTGTTTTTT

J gene: TRBJ2-7
clone size: once
V gene: TRBV19
D gene: TRBD1
CDR3 protein: CASSSGTGSSYEQYF
CDR3 DNA: TGTGCCAGTAGCTCCGGGACAGGGAGCTCCTACGAGCAGTACTTC